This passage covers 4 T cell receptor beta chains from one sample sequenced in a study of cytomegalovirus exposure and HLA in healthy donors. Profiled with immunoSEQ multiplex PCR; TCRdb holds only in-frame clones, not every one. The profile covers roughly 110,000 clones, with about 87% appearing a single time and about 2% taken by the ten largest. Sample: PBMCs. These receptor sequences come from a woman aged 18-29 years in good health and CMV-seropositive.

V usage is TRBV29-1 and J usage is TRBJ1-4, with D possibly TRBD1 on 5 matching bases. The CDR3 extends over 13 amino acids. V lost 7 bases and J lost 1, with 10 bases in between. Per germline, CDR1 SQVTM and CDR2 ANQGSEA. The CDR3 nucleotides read TGCAGCGCTCTGACAGTAACTAATGAAAAACTGTTTTTT. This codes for CSALTVTNEKLFF.

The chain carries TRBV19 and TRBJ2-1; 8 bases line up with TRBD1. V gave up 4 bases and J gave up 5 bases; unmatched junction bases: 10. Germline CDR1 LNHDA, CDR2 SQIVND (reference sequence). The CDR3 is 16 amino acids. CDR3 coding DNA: TGTGCCAGTAGTACAAGCAGGGGGCAGTTCAACAATGAGCAGTTCTTC. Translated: CASSTSRGQFNNEQFF.

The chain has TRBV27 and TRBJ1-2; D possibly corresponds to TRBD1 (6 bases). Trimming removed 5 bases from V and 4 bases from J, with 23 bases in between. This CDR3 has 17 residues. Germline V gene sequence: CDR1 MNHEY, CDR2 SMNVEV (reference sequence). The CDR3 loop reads CASSPTTGDRHIYGYTF. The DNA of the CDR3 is TGTGCCAGCAGTCCGACGACAGGAGACCGGCACATCTATGGCTACACCTTC.

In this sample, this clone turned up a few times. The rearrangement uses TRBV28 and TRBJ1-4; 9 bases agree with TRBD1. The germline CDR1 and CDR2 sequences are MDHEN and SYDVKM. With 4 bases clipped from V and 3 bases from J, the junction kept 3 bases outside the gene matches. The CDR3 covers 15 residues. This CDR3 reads CASSSRTGANEKLFF. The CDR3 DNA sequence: TGTGCCAGCAGTTCCCGGACAGGGGCTAATGAAAAACTGTTTTTT.